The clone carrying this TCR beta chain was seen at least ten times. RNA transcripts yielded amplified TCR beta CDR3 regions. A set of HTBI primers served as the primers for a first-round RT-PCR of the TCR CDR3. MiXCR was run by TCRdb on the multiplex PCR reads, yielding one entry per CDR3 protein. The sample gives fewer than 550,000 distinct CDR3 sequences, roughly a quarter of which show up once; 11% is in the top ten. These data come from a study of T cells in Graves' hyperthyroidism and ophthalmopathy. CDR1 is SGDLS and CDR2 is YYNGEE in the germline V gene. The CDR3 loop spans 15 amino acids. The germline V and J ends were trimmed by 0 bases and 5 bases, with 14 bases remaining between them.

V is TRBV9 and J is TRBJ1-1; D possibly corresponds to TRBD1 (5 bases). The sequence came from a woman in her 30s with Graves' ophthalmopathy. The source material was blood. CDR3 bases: TGTGCCAGCAGCGTAGGGGCAGGGCGCAGGACTGAAGCTTTCTTT. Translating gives CASSVGAGRRTEAFF.